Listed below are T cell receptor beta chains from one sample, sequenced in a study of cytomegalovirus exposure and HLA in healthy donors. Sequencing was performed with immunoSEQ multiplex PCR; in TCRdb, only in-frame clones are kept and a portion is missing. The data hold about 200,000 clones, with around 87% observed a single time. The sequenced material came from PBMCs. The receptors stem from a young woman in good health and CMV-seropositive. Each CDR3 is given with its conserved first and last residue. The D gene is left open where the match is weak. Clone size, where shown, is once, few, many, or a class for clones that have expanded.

TGTGCCAGCAGCTTACCCTCGGGGCAGGGGGAGATTTCCTATGGCTACACCTTC | CASSLPSGQGEISYGYTF | TRBV7-9 | - | TRBD1 | TRBJ1-2
TGTGCCAGCAGCTTTTTTTCAGGGAACACTGAAGCTTTCTTT | CASSFFSGNTEAFF | TRBV7-3 | once | - | TRBJ1-1
TGCAGCGTTGAAGAGGGCGGAGGAGGGCACAATGAGCAGTTCTTC | CSVEEGGGGHNEQFF | TRBV29-1 | - | - | TRBJ2-1
TGCGCCAGCAGCATGGAGGCTAGCGGGAGCGGAACCGGGGAGCTGTTTTTT | CASSMEASGSGTGELFF | TRBV5-1 | - | TRBD2 | TRBJ2-2
TGTGCCAGCAGTGAAGCGGGTAGCGGGAGAGGTCAAGAGACCCAGTACTTC | CASSEAGSGRGQETQYF | TRBV2 | - | TRBD2 | TRBJ2-5
TGTGCCAGCAGTGACGGGGTTAACACCGGGGAGCTGTTTTTT | CASSDGVNTGELFF | TRBV25-1 | - | - | TRBJ2-2
TGTGCCAGCAGTGAATATTATTCCGGGACAGGCTATGGCTACACCTTC | CASSEYYSGTGYGYTF | TRBV6-1 | - | TRBD1 | TRBJ1-2
TGTGCCAGTAGTATAGGACAGCAATATGGCTACACCTTC | CASSIGQQYGYTF | TRBV19 | few | - | TRBJ1-2
TGTGCCAGCAGTTTCCCAGGGGGACCTGAAGCTTTCTTT | CASSFPGGPEAFF | TRBV27 | - | TRBD1 | TRBJ1-1
TGTGCCAGCAGTTTAGCGGGAATCCCAGATACGCAGTATTTT | CASSLAGIPDTQYF | TRBV27 | - | - | TRBJ2-3
TGTGCCGGAAGACTAGCGGGAGCCCGGAACTACGAGCAGTACTTC | CAGRLAGARNYEQYF | TRBV2 | - | TRBD2 | TRBJ2-7
TGTGCCTGGAGTGTATGGCTGTACAATGAGCAGTTCTTC | CAWSVWLYNEQFF | TRBV30 | - | - | TRBJ2-1
TGTGCCAGTAGTCTCCAGGGAAAGCCCGACGAGCAGTACTTC | CASSLQGKPDEQYF | TRBV19 | once | - | TRBJ2-7
TGTGCCAGCGGGGACTGGGGAAACACCATATATTTT | CASGDWGNTIYF | TRBV5-5 | - | - | TRBJ1-3
TGTGCCAGCAGTTGGGGACAGGGGTTTAACTATGGCTACACCTTC | CASSWGQGFNYGYTF | TRBV6-5 | - | TRBD1 | TRBJ1-2
TGCGCCAGCAGCTTGGAGGGGGACTACGAGCAGTACTTC | CASSLEGDYEQYF | TRBV5-1 | - | - | TRBJ2-7